Each of the 32 T cell receptor beta chains below was sequenced from the same sample in a study of shared clonotypes between healthy human individuals. Sequencing was performed with immunoSEQ multiplex PCR; in TCRdb, only in-frame clones are kept and a portion is missing. The repertoire has about half a million clones, almost 80% of them found once; the top ten carry more than 10%. The sample comprised PBMCs. Receptors originate from a woman aged 40 to 50 in good health. Some clones in this sample may be carry-over from other donors' samples.

This chain links TRBV7-9 with TRBJ2-2; unclear D gene. Germline CDR1 reads SEHNR; CDR2 reads FQNEAQ (reference sequence). Trimming left V 2 bases short and J 1 base short, with 5 bases between. This CDR3 spans 14 amino acids. CDR3 nucleotide sequence: TGTGCCAGCAGCTTATGGGTGAACACCGGGGAGCTGTTTTTT. It codes for CASSLWVNTGELFF.

V usage is TRBV2 and J usage is TRBJ2-5; 9 bases line up with TRBD1. CDR3 length equals 15 residues. The germline gives CDR1 SNHLY, CDR2 FYNNEI. Trimming cost V 6 bases and J 5 bases; bases outside gene matches: 10. CDR3 region: CASRSRDRVRETQYF. Written as DNA, the CDR3 is TGTGCCAGCAGGTCCCGGGACAGGGTACGGGAGACCCAGTACTTC. The variable domain in full, with the rest retrieved from reference TRBV2 and TRBJ2-5, is EPEVTQTPSHQVTQMGQEVILRCVPISNHLYFYWYRQILGQKVEFLVSFYNNEISEKSEIFDDQFSVERPDGSNFTLKIRSTKLEDSAMYFCASRSRDRVRETQYFGPGTRLLVL.

The J gene is TRBJ1-2, the V gene TRBV27, with 11 bases aligning to TRBD1. Trimming took 5 bases from V and 6 from J; bases not matched to a gene: 11. Germline assignment: CDR1 MNHEY and CDR2 SMNVEV (reference sequence). This CDR3 is built from 16 residues. CDR3 in amino acids: CASSSSRTGGWDGYTF. CDR3 sequence (DNA): TGTGCCAGCAGTAGCTCTCGGACAGGGGGCTGGGATGGCTACACCTTC.

This rearrangement joins TRBV2 to TRBJ2-5, with 7 bases lining up with TRBD2. Germline CDR1 reads SNHLY; CDR2 reads FYNNEI. Trimming at V came to 7 bases and at J to 4 bases, leaving 9 bases not matched to a gene. The CDR3 sequence is 14 residues long. In nucleotides, the CDR3 is TGTGCCAGCATGCGCTTTGGGGAGGGAGAGACCCAGTACTTC. This sequence encodes CASMRFGEGETQYF.

This clone was recorded once. The genes are TRBV5-4 and TRBJ2-4, with 10 bases identical to TRBD1. V was pared by 4 bases and J by 6 bases, with 19 bases of the junction left unmatched. Looked up from germline, CDR1 is SGHNT and CDR2 is YYREEE (reference sequence). The CDR3 is 19 residues long. CDR3: CASSPGTGVRSGSGNIQYF. The CDR3 DNA sequence: TGTGCCAGCAGCCCAGGGACAGGGGTCCGGTCGGGGTCTGGAAACATTCAGTACTTC.

A word on this clone: This may come from a read error, since a much larger clone is one base off. This sample also contains other DNA sequences that code for the same CDR3. The CDR3 DNA is TGTGCCAGCAGTCCGACCCGGGGGGACGGTTACACCTTC. Amino acids: CASSPTRGDGYTF. V gene TRBV6-5 combines with J gene TRBJ1-2, with D possibly TRBD1 on 5 matching bases. The V and J ends lost 5 bases and 11 bases respectively, with 18 bases between them. The CDR3 covers 13 residues. The germline CDR1 and CDR2 sequences are MNHEY and SVGAGI.

Note on this clone: The sample contains more than one DNA sequence encoding this CDR3. The chain recombines TRBV28 with TRBJ1-5, with D tentatively TRBD1 (6 bases). Germline lookup yields CDR1 MDHEN and CDR2 SYDVKM. The CDR3 runs to 12 residues. Trimming took off 5 bases at V and 7 bases at J, with 9 bases between the two ends. The chain's CDR3 is CASSLGGQPQHF. CDR3 DNA sequence: TGTGCCAGCAGTCTAGGGGGGCAGCCCCAGCATTTT.

The J gene is TRBJ2-2, the V gene TRBV18, with D perhaps assigned TRBD1 or TRBD2 (5 bases each). V was pared by 0 bases and J by 7 bases, with 15 bases between. CDR3 size: 16 residues. Germline assignment: CDR1 KGHSH and CDR2 LQKENI. As DNA, the CDR3 is TGTGCCAGCTCACCACCGGCGTTGAGGGGTGGCGGGGAGCTGTTTTTT. Translation gives CASSPPALRGGGELFF.

The chain recombines TRBV2 with TRBJ1-1; D perhaps matches TRBD1 (5 bases). This CDR3 has 13 residues. V lost 8 bases, J lost 8 bases, and 18 bases lay in between. Germline V gene sequence: CDR1 SNHLY, CDR2 FYNNEI. The CDR3 protein is CASPDKLPPEAFF. The CDR3 DNA follows: TGTGCCAGCCCGGACAAGTTGCCGCCCGAAGCTTTCTTT.

The chain is built from TRBV29-1 and TRBJ2-3; maybe TRBD2 (5 bases). CDR1 SQVTM and CDR2 ANQGSEA come from the germline V gene. The germline V and J ends were trimmed by 4 bases and 6 bases, with 11 bases remaining between them. The CDR3 spans 12 residues. CDR3 sequence reads: CSVAPTGDTQYF. In nucleotides, the CDR3 is TGCAGCGTTGCCCCTACGGGGGATACGCAGTATTTT.

This clone was observed at least ten times. One end of the junction does not line up with germline, which may come from a read error. This chain joins TRBV19 and TRBJ1-5; D remains ambiguous. CDR1 is LNHDA and CDR2 is SQIVND in the germline V gene (reference sequence). The CDR3 runs to 12 residues. DNA of the CDR3: TGTGCCAGTAGTTTAGACGATCAGCCCCAGCATTTT. Amino acid sequence: CASSLDDQPQHF. The variable domain in full, with the rest retrieved from reference TRBV19 and TRBJ1-5, is DGGITQSPKYLFRKEGQNVTLSCEQNLNHDAMYWYRQDPGQGLRLIYYSQIVNDFQKGDIAEGYSVSREKKESFPLTVTSAQKNPTAFYLCASSLDDQPQHFGDGTRLSIL.

The chain uses TRBV5-4 and TRBJ2-1, with TRBD2 as a possible D gene (6 bases). CDR1 and CDR2 (germline): SGHNT, YYREEE (reference sequence). The germline V and J ends were trimmed by 4 bases and 8 bases, with 13 bases remaining between them. CDR3 length: 13 amino acids. The CDR3 protein is CASSGDPGDEQFF. The CDR3 DNA reads TGTGCCAGCAGCGGGGACCCGGGGGATGAGCAGTTCTTC.

This rearrangement joins TRBV30 to TRBJ2-7; 8 bases map to TRBD1. The germline gives CDR1 GTSNPN, CDR2 SVGIG (reference sequence). V trimming: 5 bases; J trimming: 0 bases; junction bases outside the gene matches: 6. This CDR3 is 14 amino acids long. In nucleotides, the CDR3 is TGTGCCTGGTGTCCCGGGACAGGCTCCTACGAGCAGTACTTC. It translates to CAWCPGTGSYEQYF.

The chain combines TRBV7-6 with TRBJ2-7, with 8 bases that match TRBD1. This CDR3 has 15 residues. The germline gives CDR1 SGHVS, CDR2 FNYEAQ. Losses at the gene ends were 5 bases for V and 1 base for J; bases not matched to a gene: 7. The CDR3 spells CASSRDRGPSYEQYF. CDR3 DNA sequence: TGTGCCAGCAGCAGAGACAGGGGACCGTCCTACGAGCAGTACTTC.

In regard to this clone: Other DNA sequences of this sample code for an identical CDR3. The chain couples TRBV10-3 to TRBJ2-7; TRBD1 matches 9 bases. The CDR3 sequence is 14 residues long. Germline-derived CDR1 and CDR2 are ENHRY and SYGVKD. The V and J ends lost 2 bases and 4 bases, in that order; junction bases with no gene match: 3. In nucleotides, the CDR3 is TGTGCCATCAGTGAGGTACAGGGGGCTTACGAGCAGTACTTC. This encodes CAISEVQGAYEQYF.

A word on this clone: Other DNA sequences in this specimen translate into the identical CDR3. J is TRBJ2-7 and V is TRBV18; perhaps D is TRBD1 or TRBD2 (5 bases each). The V gene's germline CDR1 is KGHSH and CDR2 LQKENI. The CDR3 is 14 amino acids. V was trimmed by 6 bases and J by 2 bases, leaving 14 bases between them. Here the CDR3 DNA reads TGTGCCAGCTCGCCGAGGGGCTCGACCTACGAGCAGTACTTC. It encodes CASSPRGSTYEQYF.

This clone was found a few times. This sequence joins TRBV10-3 and TRBJ2-1; D tentatively reads TRBD1 or TRBD2 (5 bases each). The CDR3 loop spans 14 amino acids. V was trimmed by 4 bases and J by 8 bases, leaving 15 bases between them. Germline assignment: CDR1 ENHRY and CDR2 SYGVKD. Written as DNA, the CDR3 is TGTGCCATCAGTGTAAAGGGACGGGGCGATGAGCAGTTCTTC. It codes for CAISVKGRGDEQFF.

Here the CDR3 reads CASSLGTAFGTEAFF. The CDR3 nucleotides read TGTGCCAGCAGCTTAGGGACAGCCTTCGGCACTGAAGCTTTCTTT. The chain links TRBV5-4 to TRBJ1-1; TRBD1 aligns across 7 bases. The CDR3 sequence is 15 residues long. CDR1 is SGHNT and CDR2 is YYREEE in the germline V gene (reference sequence). J was trimmed by 4 bases and V by 2 bases; bases with no gene match: 8.

This clone showed up many times. The V call is TRBV9, the J call TRBJ1-1; tentatively, D is TRBD1 (5 bases). The germline V and J ends were trimmed by 4 bases and 3 bases, with 19 bases remaining between them. CDR1 and CDR2 from the germline V gene are SGDLS and YYNGEE. This CDR3 region has 16 residues. CDR3 protein: CASSPLQRGGDTEAFF. Here the CDR3 DNA reads TGTGCCAGCAGCCCTTTACAAAGGGGAGGGGACACTGAAGCTTTCTTT.

The chain employs TRBV4-1 and TRBJ2-3, with 7 bases lining up with TRBD2. The CDR3 consists of 13 residues. Germline V lookup: CDR1 MGHRA, CDR2 YSYEKL. The V and J ends lost 6 bases and 4 bases, in that order; junction bases with no gene match: 4. CDR3: CASRAGFADTQYF. The DNA of the CDR3 is TGCGCCAGCAGAGCGGGATTTGCAGATACGCAGTATTTT.

This chain joins TRBV7-3 and TRBJ2-7; 7 nucleotides align to TRBD2. This CDR3 is built from 16 residues. Germline CDR1 reads SGHTA; CDR2 reads FQGTGA. The V and J ends lost 5 bases and 4 bases, in that order; junction bases with no gene match: 14. CDR3 in DNA: TGTGCCAGCAGCCACCATTTAGCGGGCCAGGTGTACGAGCAGTACTTC. Protein product: CASSHHLAGQVYEQYF.

With regard to this clone: No conserved phenylalanine or tryptophan ends this CDR3, so it is likely a read error. V gene TRBV5-4 combines with J gene TRBJ1-2, with D perhaps TRBD1 (6 bases). V was pared by 5 bases and J by 2 bases, with 10 bases between. Germline V gene lookup returns CDR1 SGHNT and CDR2 YYREEE (reference sequence). This CDR3 has 13 amino acids. CDR3 sequence reads: CASRSGQNYGYTS. CDR3 bases: TGTGCCAGCAGATCTGGACAGAACTATGGCTACACCTCC.

The J gene is TRBJ1-1, the V gene TRBV7-2; 8 bases map to TRBD1. The CDR3 sequence is 14 residues long. Germline CDR1 is SGHTA and CDR2 is FQGNSA. Trimming removed 7 bases from V and 1 base from J; junction bases left unmatched: 5. The CDR3 nucleotides read TGTGCCAGCACCGGGACAGGAGCGAACACTGAAGCTTTCTTT. Residues: CASTGTGANTEAFF.

J is TRBJ2-3 and V is TRBV5-1; TRBD1 matches 8 bases. CDR3 size: 14 residues. CDR1 and CDR2 from the germline V gene are SGHRS and YFSETQ. Losses at the gene ends were 8 bases for V and 4 bases for J; bases not matched to a gene: 9. The CDR3 bases are TGCGCCAGTATGGCAGGGGGCCTCTCAGATACGCAGTATTTT. Translated: CASMAGGLSDTQYF.

The genes are TRBV4-3 and TRBJ1-1; tentative D call: TRBD1 (6 bases). Germline CDR1 reads LGHNA; CDR2 reads YSLEER. With 4 bases removed from V and 8 bases from J, the gap between germline ends came to 11 bases. CDR3 length equals 12 residues. The CDR3 region is CASSPPGAEAFF. CDR3 in DNA: TGCGCCAGCAGCCCGCCGGGGGCAGAAGCTTTCTTT.

The chain links TRBV6-5 to TRBJ2-7; possible D gene TRBD1, 6 bases. The CDR3 loop spans 13 amino acids. Germline V lookup: CDR1 MNHEY, CDR2 SVGAGI. The V gene lost 4 bases and the J gene lost 1 base, with 8 bases spanning the gap. The CDR3 loop is CASSSTGSYEQYF. CDR3 nucleotide sequence: TGTGCCAGCAGTTCGACAGGTTCCTACGAGCAGTACTTC.

This clone was picked up many times. The CDR3 region has the DNA TGTGCCAGCAGTGCCAGACCCGGTTCAGCCCACGAGCAGTACTTC. Protein: CASSARPGSAHEQYF. The rearrangement links TRBV6-4 to TRBJ2-7; D call uncertain. Trimming removed 4 bases from V and 5 bases from J, with 18 bases in between. This CDR3 comprises 15 residues. Germline CDR1 and CDR2: MRHNA and SNTAGT.

The gene calls are TRBV19 and TRBJ2-4, with TRBD2 matching over 12 bases. The CDR3 has 19 amino acids. The germline V gene has CDR1 LNHDA and CDR2 SQIVND (reference sequence). V was clipped by 3 bases and J by 0 bases; unmatched bases: 9. The CDR3 DNA follows: TGTGCCAGTAGTATCGGGAGACTAGCGGGAGAACTAGCCAAAAACATTCAGTACTTC. Residues: CASSIGRLAGELAKNIQYF.

J is TRBJ2-5 and V is TRBV4-1; TRBD1 is a possible D gene (6 bases). V was clipped by 1 base and J by 11 bases, with 32 bases between them. Germline assignment: CDR1 MGHRA and CDR2 YSYEKL. This CDR3 has 19 residues. CDR3 protein: CASSQVRPVSGQRFWEQYF. CDR3 DNA sequence: TGCGCCAGCAGCCAAGTACGACCCGTCAGCGGACAGAGGTTTTGGGAGCAGTACTTC.

This clone occurred once. The chain has TRBV11-3 and TRBJ2-7; 8 nucleotides align to TRBD1. In germline, CDR1 is SGHNT, CDR2 YENEEA. This CDR3 is built from 13 residues. Trimming at V came to 5 bases and at J to 3 bases, leaving 3 bases not matched to a gene. The CDR3 reads CASSQGQDYEQYF. The CDR3 DNA follows: TGTGCCAGCAGCCAGGGACAGGACTACGAGCAGTACTTC. Based on the CDR3 plus reference TRBV11-3 and TRBJ2-7, the full variable domain is EAGVVQSPRYKIIEKKQPVAFWCNPISGHNTLYWYLQNLGQGPELLIRYENEEAVDDSQLPKDRFSAERLKGVDSTLKIQPAELGDSAVYLCASSQGQDYEQYFGPGTRLTVT.

The chain couples TRBV2 to TRBJ2-6; 14 bases are a match to TRBD2. The CDR3 is 21 residues long. The germline V gene has CDR1 SNHLY and CDR2 FYNNEI. V lost 6 bases, J lost 0 bases, and 13 bases stayed unmatched. The CDR3 is CASSAGTSGSHPRSGANVLTF. DNA for the CDR3: TGTGCCAGCAGCGCCGGGACTAGCGGGAGCCATCCTCGCTCTGGGGCCAACGTCCTGACTTTC. Supplemented by reference TRBV2 and TRBJ2-6, the full variable domain reads EPEVTQTPSHQVTQMGQEVILRCVPISNHLYFYWYRQILGQKVEFLVSFYNNEISEKSEIFDDQFSVERPDGSNFTLKIRSTKLEDSAMYFCASSAGTSGSHPRSGANVLTFGAGSRLTVL.

To note about this clone: A far larger clone is off by one base, so a read error is likely. At the DNA level, this CDR3 is encoded by other sequences in the same sample as well. This chain joins TRBV30 and TRBJ1-3; TRBD1 might be the D (5 bases). CDR1 and CDR2 from the germline V gene are GTSNPN and SVGIG (reference sequence). Trimming took off 0 bases at V and 0 bases at J, with 15 bases between the two ends. The CDR3 spans 17 residues. The CDR3: CAWSVRGRYISGNTIYF. As DNA, the CDR3 is TGTGCCTGGAGTGTTAGGGGCCGGTATATCTCTGGAAACACCATATATTTT.